This section outlines one T cell receptor (beta chain) sequence together with its context. It has no known antigen specificity. No much larger clonotype is one base removed from it; base qualities were not supplied. TCRbeta CDR3 regions were amplified from genomic DNA using the immunoSEQ Assay, a bias-controlled multiplex PCR. The study's processing was this. Within the assay, amplification of reference gene primers was used to estimate how many nucleated cells each sample contained. Sequence reads were collapsed and filtered to measure the absolute abundance of every unique TCRbeta CDR3 rearrangement. For each sample, productive Simpson clonality was calculated as the square root of Simpson's diversity index over productive rearrangements. Drawn from immuneACCESS, this table holds only the in-frame rearrangements with V and J called that TCRdb kept. Clones are partly lost; checked studies trace under half to an unresolved V gene and leave the rest unexplained. The V and J calls and clone size come from that table; D and trimming were worked out from the DNA. This sample has under 200,000 clones in its table, and 86% of those were observed once. 2.5% to 4% of the sample belongs to the ten largest clones.

These data are taken from a study of blood T cell repertoires in COVID-19 (dated by TCRdb to the early 2020s). Turning to the overall study: Samples covering the acute and convalescent phases of COVID-19 were provided by collaborators in the United States, Italy and Spain. Subjects who had been exposed to COVID-19, were actively infected with it, or had recovered from it provided the deeply sampled blood TCRbeta repertoires that made up the dataset. HLA class I and class II types, where available, came from metadata supplied by the sample provider rather than from assay-based typing. A de-identified subject ID, COVID-19 status, age in years and sex were almost always included in the sample metadata. Samples came from the ongoing ImmuneRACE study (first 160 participants) plus 1,254 subjects from 6 global collaborators. The repertoires were made available in a free public database intended to serve as a resource for research on the immune response to SARS-CoV-2. The material from the prospective study consisted of cDNA or gDNA derived from T cells, B-cell-depleted T cells, or PBMCs.

Study-level results and caveats: The quantity of clinical and demographic metadata differed by source and by participant and was supplied without curation.

Taken from cysteine to phenylalanine, the CDR3 has 14 residues. Only the CDR3 DNA is retained, 42 bases long and in frame from the first base. According to the germline V gene, CDR1 reads SGHRS and CDR2 reads YFSETQ. Trimming costs V 0 bases and J 6 bases, and their ends lie 9 bases apart. Collaborating institutions collected whole blood in K2EDTA tubes following their own protocols. For TCRbeta analysis, collaborators shipped samples in one of three forms: frozen whole blood, isolated PBMCs, or DNA extracted from either of those sample types. Source material: peripheral blood. Here the chain combines TRBV5-1 and TRBJ1-4, with TRBD1 tentatively as D gene (6 bases match). This TCR came from a man between 65 and 79 years old with acute or convalescent COVID-19. The CDR3 is CASSLAGVDEKLFF. The sequenced DNA is TGCGCCAGCAGCTTGGCAGGGGTTGATGAAAAACTGTTTTTT. When the CDR3 is completed using the reference TRBV5-1 and TRBJ1-4 genes on either side, the full variable domain is KAGVTQTPRYLIKTRGQQVTLSCSPISGHRSVSWYQQTPGQGLQFLFEYFSETQRNKGNFPGRFSGRQFSNSRSEMNVSTLELGDSALYLCASSLAGVDEKLFFGSGTQLSVL.